This TCR beta chain derives from a study of blood T cell repertoires in COVID-19. Background on the study: The analysed material was cDNA or gDNA that came from T cells, B-cell-depleted T cells, or PBMCs.

In the authors' methods: Scientists estimated how many nucleated cells there were by amplifying reference gene primers. The assay was immunoSEQ multiplex PCR, and TCRdb's table has in-frame clones only and misses some. D and trimming were read from the DNA, whereas the V and J calls and clone size are those reported in that table. The top ten clones hold roughly 2.1% of a sample with some 360,000 clones, more than 70% of them seen once. This CDR3 is 15 amino acids long. The V end was cut by 1 base, the J end by 0 bases, with 7 bases between. Germline CDR1 reads SGHKS; CDR2 reads YYEKEE (reference sequence).

This sequence was found in an older woman with COVID-19, enrolled during active disease. Material: peripheral blood. The V and J genes are TRBV5-5 and TRBJ1-4; D is unclear. The CDR3 is CASSLTGTTNEKLFF. In DNA form, the CDR3 reads TGTGCCAGCAGCTTGACGGGAACAACTAATGAAAAACTGTTTTTT.